This T cell receptor beta chain was recorded in a study of T cells in Graves' hyperthyroidism and ophthalmopathy. TCR beta CDR3 regions were amplified from RNA transcripts. HTBI primers were employed in a first-round RT-PCR of the TCR CDR3. TCRdb passed the multiplex PCR reads through MiXCR, listing each CDR3 protein once. The sample lists more than 300,000 distinct CDR3 sequences, about 14% occurring once. Looked up from germline, CDR1 is SGHVS and CDR2 is FNYEAQ. This CDR3 is built from 16 residues. V trimming: 0 bases; J trimming: 8 bases; junction bases outside the gene matches: 9. Hyperthyroidism of Graves' type that showed no ophthalmopathy progression within 18 months was stable. Worth noting for this clonotype: Its antigen is still unknown.

The study, taken as a whole, reports: The model made its ophthalmopathy prediction, and onset followed a median approximately six months later.

The sequence came from a woman between 55 and 75 years old with Graves' hyperthyroidism. The material sequenced was blood. The V call is TRBV7-6, the J call TRBJ2-1, with TRBD2 matching 8 bases. CDR3 protein: CASSLAPSGSSDEQFF. The DNA for the CDR3 is TGTGCCAGCAGCTTAGCCCCGAGCGGGAGTAGTGATGAGCAGTTCTTC.